This TCR beta chain was sequenced for a study of blood T cells in healthy people across ages. About this clonotype: The antigen is unknown.

CDR3 length: 12 residues. Germline V gene data show CDR1 as SGHTA and CDR2 as FQGNSA. With 5 bases removed from V and 7 bases from J, the gap between germline ends came to 11 bases. A second PCR of 7 to 11 cycles used a sample-barcoded 5' primer and a J-beta primer mix. The template-switch adaptor, which had 12 random nucleotides, put a tag on each cDNA molecule. TCRdb re-derived calls from the 5' RACE reads in MiXCR, one entry per CDR3 protein. There are approximately 2,000,000 distinct CDR3 sequences in the sample; 35% to 50% occur only once, and under 30% lies in the top ten. General study results and limits: In these data, TCR beta diversity tracked strongly with naive T cell percentage. As age increased, TCR beta diversity per million T cells fell in a roughly linear fashion.

Total RNA was isolated from each sample in quantities of at least 5 micrograms. The sequencing input was blood. The receptor comes from a human donor in good health. The V call is TRBV7-2, the J call TRBJ1-2; no reliable D call. The CDR3 DNA is TGTGCCAGCAGCCAAGATCATAGTGGCTACACCTTC. Residues: CASSQDHSGYTF.